Below are 30 T cell receptor beta chains sequenced from a single sample in a study of blood T cell repertoires in COVID-19. TCRdb keeps only in-frame clones here, not all; method: immunoSEQ multiplex PCR. This table has some 200,000 clones, 70% to 90% appearing once. Sequencing was carried out using peripheral blood. Receptor source: a woman older than 75 with acute or convalescent COVID-19.

The chain links TRBV5-1 to TRBJ1-4, with 8 bases fitting TRBD1. The V and J ends lost 5 bases and 3 bases, in that order; junction bases with no gene match: 6. The CDR3 loop spans 15 amino acids. Looked up from germline, CDR1 is SGHRS and CDR2 is YFSETQ. The CDR3 loop reads CASRRQGASNEKLFF. The CDR3 region has the DNA TGCGCCAGCAGGAGGCAGGGGGCGTCTAATGAAAAACTGTTTTTT.

The chain uses TRBV7-8 and TRBJ1-2; D not certain. Germline V CDR1 and CDR2: SGHVS, FQNEAQ. The CDR3 is made up of 14 amino acids. V was pared by 2 bases and J by 4 bases, with 11 bases between. The CDR3 bases are TGTGCCAGCAGCTTATCAGGAAGCCCCTATGGCTACACCTTC. Protein product: CASSLSGSPYGYTF.

This clone was detected only once. The chain combines TRBV28 with TRBJ2-1; 10 positions match TRBD2. From germline, CDR1 is MDHEN and CDR2 SYDVKM. The CDR3 sequence is 14 residues long. Trimming cost V 4 bases and J 9 bases; bases outside gene matches: 6. The CDR3 spells CASSYPSGRSEQFF. In DNA form, the CDR3 reads TGTGCCAGCAGTTATCCTAGCGGGAGATCTGAGCAGTTCTTC.

The chain uses TRBV6-2 or TRBV6-3 and TRBJ1-1, with 8 nucleotides matching TRBD1. This CDR3 is built from 14 residues. Germline V gene sequence: CDR1 MNHEY, CDR2 SVGEGT. With 4 bases clipped from V and 1 base from J, the junction kept 2 bases outside the gene matches. This CDR3 reads CASSFQGANTEAFF. The CDR3 bases are TGTGCCAGCAGTTTTCAGGGGGCGAACACTGAAGCTTTCTTT.

This chain uses TRBV24-1 with TRBJ1-5; 9 nucleotides agree with TRBD1. Germline loops: CDR1 KGHDR, CDR2 SFDVKD. The CDR3 spans 14 residues. Trimming took 7 bases from V and 9 from J; bases not matched to a gene: 9. This chain's CDR3 is CATSLPGQGRPQHF. For the CDR3, the DNA is TGTGCCACCAGCTTACCGGGACAGGGTAGGCCCCAGCATTTT.

V and J are TRBV29-1 and TRBJ2-5; 7 positions agree with TRBD1. The CDR3 length is 17 residues. From germline, CDR1 is SQVTM and CDR2 ANQGSEA. V was pared by 1 base and J by 6 bases, with 17 bases of the junction left unmatched. For the CDR3, the DNA is TGCAGCGTTGAAGTCCTCCCCGAGGCAGGGGGTAGGAAGACCCAGTACTTC. This gives the protein CSVEVLPEAGGRKTQYF. Full variable domain (remainder filled in from reference TRBV29-1 and TRBJ2-5): SAVISQKPSRDICQRGTSLTIQCQVDSQVTMMFWYRQQPGQSLTLIATANQGSEATYESGFVIDKFPISRPNLTFSTLTVSNMSPEDSSIYLCSVEVLPEAGGRKTQYFGPGTRLLVL.

V usage is TRBV28 and J usage is TRBJ1-2; unclear D gene. CDR3 length: 14 amino acids. The ends were cut back, 1 base at V and 1 base at J, with 7 bases in the middle. CDR1 MDHEN and CDR2 SYDVKM come from the germline V gene. CDR3 DNA: TGTGCCAGCAGTTTATCTCCACTTAACTATGGCTACACCTTC. Amino acids: CASSLSPLNYGYTF.

The chain combines TRBV5-1 with TRBJ1-4; 8 nucleotides agree with TRBD1. The germline V gene encodes CDR1 SGHRS and CDR2 YFSETQ. V dropped 4 bases and J dropped 0; count of bases not matched to a gene: 5. The CDR3 has 16 amino acids. In nucleotides, the CDR3 is TGCGCCAGCAGCCTGGGACAGGTTGCAACTAATGAAAAACTGTTTTTT. Translating gives CASSLGQVATNEKLFF.

The V gene is TRBV29-1, the J gene TRBJ1-2; TRBD1 matches at 8 bases. The V segment lost 3 bases and the J segment 4 bases; nucleotides outside the gene matches: 13. The CDR3 contains 16 residues. Germline values: CDR1 SQVTM, CDR2 ANQGSEA. The DNA of the CDR3 is TGCAGCGTTGATGGGCAGGGGGCGAACCTTTTCTATGGCTACACCTTC. Translation gives CSVDGQGANLFYGYTF. Full variable domain (outside the CDR3, taken from reference TRBV29-1 and TRBJ1-2): SAVISQKPSRDICQRGTSLTIQCQVDSQVTMMFWYRQQPGQSLTLIATANQGSEATYESGFVIDKFPISRPNLTFSTLTVSNMSPEDSSIYLCSVDGQGANLFYGYTFGSGTRLTVV.

Written as DNA, the CDR3 is TGTGCCAGCAGCATTTCCACAGGGGTTGGTTCACCCCTCCACTTT. Residues: CASSISTGVGSPLHF. The rearrangement joins TRBV11-2 to TRBJ1-6; 7 bases match TRBD1. The CDR3 sequence is 15 residues long. Germline trimming cut 5 bases from V and 9 bases from J; bases unmatched to any gene: 10. From germline, CDR1 is SGHAT and CDR2 FQNNGV.

The V and J genes are TRBV28 and TRBJ1-3; D might be TRBD1 (5 bases). V lost 7 bases, J lost 9 bases, and 22 bases lay in between. The CDR3 extends over 15 amino acids. Germline CDR1 reads MDHEN; CDR2 reads SYDVKM. For the CDR3, the DNA is TGTGCCAGCACCAAACCGGGGACTACCGGGGGCACCATATATTTT. It translates to CASTKPGTTGGTIYF.

V gene TRBV2 combines with J gene TRBJ2-4; the D gene is possibly TRBD1 (6 bases). CDR1 is SNHLY, CDR2 FYNNEI, per germline. This CDR3 spans 15 amino acids. V lost 3 bases and J lost 1, with 10 bases in between. In DNA, the CDR3 is TGTGCCAGCAGTGATGCAGGGGAGGCCAAAAACATTCAGTACTTC. Amino acids: CASSDAGEAKNIQYF.

For the CDR3, the DNA is TGTGCCAGCAGTTACTCGAGGAGACAGCCCCAGCATTTT. Protein: CASSYSRRQPQHF. The chain carries TRBV6-5 and TRBJ1-5; D gene unclear. Trimming shortened V by 0 bases and J by 7 bases, and 7 bases separated the two germline ends. Germline V gives CDR1 MNHEY, CDR2 SVGAGI. There are 13 residues in the CDR3.

V usage is TRBV12-3 or TRBV12-4 and J usage is TRBJ1-3; no firm D call. This CDR3 comprises 13 residues. V lost 4 bases and J lost 4, with 8 bases in between. CDR3 in amino acids: CASSSSGGNTIYF. The CDR3 nucleotides are TGTGCCAGCAGTTCCTCGGGGGGAAACACCATATATTTT.

V gene TRBV28 combines with J gene TRBJ2-7, with a tentative D call TRBD1 (6 bases). The CDR3 extends over 16 amino acids. Per germline, CDR1 MDHEN and CDR2 SYDVKM. V was pared by 5 bases and J by 0 bases, with 17 bases between. CDR3 nucleotide sequence: TGTGCCAGCAGTCCCCCCTTGGACAGCCACTCCTACGAGCAGTACTTC. Translating it yields CASSPPLDSHSYEQYF.

The chain recombines TRBV5-1 with TRBJ2-3; D possibly corresponds to TRBD2 (6 bases). The CDR3 spans 14 residues. Trimming removed 4 bases at V and 3 bases at J, with 12 bases between. Germline V gene lookup returns CDR1 SGHRS and CDR2 YFSETQ. The CDR3 here is CASSNAGTTDTQYF. In DNA, the CDR3 is TGCGCCAGCAGCAATGCCGGGACTACAGATACGCAGTATTTT.

V and J are TRBV6-5 and TRBJ2-7, with 10 nucleotides matching TRBD2. Germline V CDR1 and CDR2: MNHEY, SVGAGI. V lost 10 bases to trimming and J lost 2 bases; unmatched junction nucleotides: 5. This CDR3 region has 13 residues. The CDR3 region has the DNA TGTGCCACCCGCACTAGCGGGGCCTACGAGCAGTACTTC. It yields the protein CATRTSGAYEQYF.

The CDR3 region has the DNA TGTGCCAGCAGCCCGGACAGGGGGCTTGGCTACACCTTC. This gives the protein CASSPDRGLGYTF. The V call is TRBV7-2, the J call TRBJ1-2, with 11 bases aligning to TRBD1. The V segment lost 5 bases and the J segment 7 bases; nucleotides outside the gene matches: 3. This CDR3 comprises 13 residues. In germline, CDR1 is SGHTA, CDR2 FQGNSA.

A single count supports this clone. The rearrangement joins TRBV6-5 to TRBJ2-7, with 7 bases aligning to TRBD2. The CDR3 runs 15 residues. The V segment lost 8 bases and the J segment 2 bases; nucleotides outside the gene matches: 12. Germline CDR1 reads MNHEY; CDR2 reads SVGAGI. CDR3 DNA: TGTGCCAGCGTGAGCGGGGCAGGGATACCCTACGAGCAGTACTTC. It yields the protein CASVSGAGIPYEQYF.

The count of this clone is one. The chain couples TRBV4-3 to TRBJ1-1, with 10 bases that match TRBD1. Losses at the gene ends were 4 bases for V and 5 bases for J; bases not matched to a gene: 4. The CDR3 runs to 14 residues. CDR1 and CDR2 (germline): LGHNA, YSLEER. The CDR3, as DNA: TGCGCCAGCAGCCCAAGGACAGGGGGGACTGAAGCTTTCTTT. It translates to CASSPRTGGTEAFF.

The chain uses TRBV7-3 and TRBJ2-2; 13 bases fit TRBD2. The germline gives CDR1 SGHTA, CDR2 FQGTGA. J lost 1 base, V lost 2 bases, and 4 bases had no gene match. The CDR3 sequence is 18 residues long. The CDR3 sequence: CASSLYGLAGENTGELFF. The CDR3 DNA is TGTGCCAGCAGCTTATACGGACTAGCGGGGGAGAACACCGGGGAGCTGTTTTTT.

In DNA, the CDR3 is TGTGCCAGCAGGCGAGTAGGGGGCACAGATACGCAGTATTTT. It encodes CASRRVGGTDTQYF. The rearrangement uses TRBV28 and TRBJ2-3; the D gene is possibly TRBD1 (5 bases). Germline values: CDR1 MDHEN, CDR2 SYDVKM. V was pared by 6 bases and J by 1 base, with 11 bases between. CDR3 length: 14 amino acids.

The V and J genes are TRBV28 and TRBJ1-3; 9 nucleotides align to TRBD1. Trimming cost V 2 bases and J 2 bases; bases outside gene matches: 4. CDR1 MDHEN and CDR2 SYDVKM come from the germline V gene. This CDR3 contains 16 residues. CDR3 in amino acids: CASSLRQGEPGNTIYF. CDR3 in DNA: TGTGCCAGCAGTTTACGACAGGGGGAACCTGGAAACACCATATATTTT.

V gene TRBV19 combines with J gene TRBJ2-7, with 9 bases fitting TRBD2. The length of the CDR3 is 14 residues. CDR1 and CDR2 (germline): LNHDA, SQIVND (reference sequence). V gave up 3 bases and J gave up 5 bases; unmatched junction bases: 5. Here the CDR3 reads CASSMGGRAHEQYF. CDR3 sequence (DNA): TGTGCCAGTAGTATGGGCGGGAGGGCCCACGAGCAGTACTTC. The complete variable domain, with remaining parts taken from reference TRBV19 and TRBJ2-7, reads DGGITQSPKYLFRKEGQNVTLSCEQNLNHDAMYWYRQDPGQGLRLIYYSQIVNDFQKGDIAEGYSVSREKKESFPLTVTSAQKNPTAFYLCASSMGGRAHEQYFGPGTRLTVT.

Comments on this clone: The junction shows a germline mismatch at one end, possibly a read error. The chain recombines TRBV4-2 with TRBJ2-5, with 11 positions matching TRBD2. Germline CDR1 LGHNA, CDR2 YNFKEQ. The CDR3 runs 16 residues. The CDR3 DNA sequence: TGTGCCAGCAGCCAAGTGCCGGGACTAGCGGCAGAGGCCCAGTACTTC. It translates to CASSQVPGLAAEAQYF.

This clone came up once. The chain uses TRBV9 and TRBJ1-5; D is perhaps TRBD1 (6 bases). The germline gives CDR1 SGDLS, CDR2 YYNGEE. The CDR3 extends over 14 amino acids. Deletions cut 0 bases from V and 6 bases from J, with 10 bases between. Written as DNA, the CDR3 is TGTGCCAGCAGCGTAGCTGGGGGGGCTCAGCCCCAGCATTTT. Translating gives CASSVAGGAQPQHF.

The gene calls are TRBV5-1 and TRBJ1-1; the D is unclear. The CDR3 contains 13 residues. Between the trimmed V and J ends, which lost 4 bases and 1 base, there was a span of 8 bases. Per germline, CDR1 SGHRS and CDR2 YFSETQ. CDR3 region: CASSRSGNTEAFF. The CDR3, as DNA: TGCGCCAGCAGCCGCTCGGGGAACACTGAAGCTTTCTTT.

Notes on this clone: Other DNA sequences in the same sample also yield this CDR3. The V and J genes are TRBV3-1 (or the pseudogene TRBV3-2) and TRBJ1-5; no clear D gene. The germline gives CDR1 LGHDT, CDR2 YNNKEL (reference sequence). This CDR3 has 13 residues. Trimming cost V 0 bases and J 5 bases, with 5 bases left between them. The CDR3 sequence: CASSQDRDQPQHF. The CDR3 nucleotides are TGTGCCAGCAGCCAAGATCGGGATCAGCCCCAGCATTTT.

The chain links TRBV9 to TRBJ2-5, with D perhaps matching TRBD2 (5 bases). Germline V gene lookup returns CDR1 SGDLS and CDR2 YYNGEE. The V end lost 0 bases, the J end lost 2 bases, and 14 bases lay between the germline ends. The CDR3 has 16 residues. The CDR3 DNA reads as TGTGCCAGCAGCGTAGGGGCTAGCCGGATTCAAGAGACCCAGTACTTC. Its translation is CASSVGASRIQETQYF.

A few counts support this clone. The V and J genes are TRBV24-1 and TRBJ2-6, with D possibly being TRBD1 (6 bases). CDR3 length equals 16 residues. The V and J ends lost 3 bases and 3 bases respectively, with 11 bases between them. In germline, CDR1 is KGHDR, CDR2 SFDVKD. The CDR3 nucleotides read TGTGCCACCAGTGATCAACAGGGCGTTGGGGCCAACGTCCTGACTTTC. Its translation is CATSDQQGVGANVLTF.